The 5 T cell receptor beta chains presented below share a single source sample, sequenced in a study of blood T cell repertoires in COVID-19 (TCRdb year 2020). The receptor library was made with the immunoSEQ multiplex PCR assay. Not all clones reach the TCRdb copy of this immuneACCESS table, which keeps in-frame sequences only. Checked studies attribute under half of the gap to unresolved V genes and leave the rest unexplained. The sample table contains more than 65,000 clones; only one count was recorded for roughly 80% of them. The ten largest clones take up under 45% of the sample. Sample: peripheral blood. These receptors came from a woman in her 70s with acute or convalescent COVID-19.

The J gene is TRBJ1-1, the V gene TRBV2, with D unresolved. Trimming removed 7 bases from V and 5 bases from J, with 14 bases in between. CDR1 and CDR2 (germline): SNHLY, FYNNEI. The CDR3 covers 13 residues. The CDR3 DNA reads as TGTGCCAGCATGTATTATAGCGGGACTGAAGCTTTCTTT. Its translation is CASMYYSGTEAFF.

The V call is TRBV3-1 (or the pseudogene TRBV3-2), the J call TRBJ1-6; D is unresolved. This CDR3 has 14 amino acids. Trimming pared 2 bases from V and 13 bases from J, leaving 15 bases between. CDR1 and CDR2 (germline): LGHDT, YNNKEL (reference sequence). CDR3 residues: CASSQRLTRTPLHF. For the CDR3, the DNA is TGTGCCAGCAGCCAAAGGCTTACCCGGACTCCCCTCCACTTT.

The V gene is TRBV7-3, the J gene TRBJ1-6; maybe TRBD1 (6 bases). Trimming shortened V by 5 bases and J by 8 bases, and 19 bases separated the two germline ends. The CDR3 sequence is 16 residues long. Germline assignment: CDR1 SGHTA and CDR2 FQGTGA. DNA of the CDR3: TGTGCCAGCAGCCTAGGGGGGGCCGGCGGAGATTCACCCCTCCACTTT. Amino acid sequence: CASSLGGAGGDSPLHF.

This CDR3 reads CASSGTSGMYQFF. The CDR3, as DNA: TGTGCCAGCAGCGGGACTAGCGGAATGTATCAGTTCTTC. The rearrangement uses TRBV9 and TRBJ2-1; 10 bases map to TRBD2. Per germline, CDR1 SGDLS and CDR2 YYNGEE. The CDR3 sequence is 13 residues long. V lost 3 bases, J lost 13 bases, and 7 bases stayed unmatched. The variable domain in full, with the rest retrieved from reference TRBV9 and TRBJ2-1, is DSGVTQTPKHLITATGQRVTLRCSPRSGDLSVYWYQQSLDQGLQFLIQYYNGEERAKGNILERFSAQQFPDLHSELNLSSLELGDSALYFCASSGTSGMYQFFGPGTRLTVL.

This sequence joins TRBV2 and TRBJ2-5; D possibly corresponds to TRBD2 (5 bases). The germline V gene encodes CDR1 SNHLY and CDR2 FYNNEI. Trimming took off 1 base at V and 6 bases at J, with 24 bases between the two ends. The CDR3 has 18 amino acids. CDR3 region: CASSEEFSGTRWVKTQYF. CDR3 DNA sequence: TGTGCCAGCAGTGAAGAATTCAGCGGCACCCGGTGGGTAAAGACCCAGTACTTC.